This T cell receptor beta chain was sequenced in a study of T cell clones after liver transplantation. The data were produced by immunoSEQ multiplex PCR, yet TCRdb's version contains in-frame clones alone and is incomplete. In the table there are 7,500 to 10,000 clones, approximately 68% of which are singletons. This sequence originates from a human patient who received a liver transplant. Some T cells may arise from the graft donor. Sequenced here: CD8+ T cells from blood, sampled at the roughly 15-month timepoint.

CDR3 loop: CASRYASGGDYEQYF. For the CDR3, the DNA is TGTGCCAGCAGATACGCGAGTGGGGGAGATTACGAGCAGTACTTC. The rearrangement links TRBV6-5 to TRBJ2-7, with D perhaps being TRBD1 or TRBD2 (5 bases each). Germline CDR1 is MNHEY and CDR2 is SVGAGI. This CDR3 spans 15 amino acids. The V and J ends lost 6 bases and 4 bases respectively, with 19 bases between them.